A selection of T cell receptor beta chains follows, all from one sample in a study of blood T cell repertoires in COVID-19. Method: immunoSEQ multiplex PCR; TCRdb's copy keeps in-frame clones and lacks some. In the table there are about 270,000 clones, roughly 90% of which are singletons. Source material: PBMCs or T cells enriched from blood (not recorded which). The receptors were gathered from a woman aged 55-69 years who had recovered from COVID-19. Each CDR3 is given with its conserved first and last residue. D genes are given only for firm matches. Size is omitted from some rows. Given values are once, few, many or a class for expanded clones.

j_gene	d_gene	abundance	v_gene	CDR3aa	CDR3nt
TRBJ2-7	TRBD1	.	TRBV2	CASRTGGGSYEQYF	TGTGCCAGCAGGACAGGGGGGGGCTCCTACGAGCAGTACTTC
TRBJ2-3	.	.	TRBV12-3/TRBV12-4	CASSFAGDTQYF	TGTGCCAGCAGTTTTGCCGGGGATACGCAGTATTTT
TRBJ2-3	TRBD1	.	TRBV5-1	CASSPRTGVTDTQYF	TGCGCCAGCAGCCCCCGGACAGGGGTCACAGATACGCAGTATTTT
TRBJ2-1	.	.	TRBV9	CASSVSTGTEQFF	TGTGCCAGCAGCGTAAGCACAGGGACTGAGCAGTTCTTC
TRBJ2-1	TRBD2	once	TRBV7-6	CASSRSGDYNEQFF	TGTGCCAGCAGCAGGAGCGGGGACTACAATGAGCAGTTCTTC
TRBJ2-1	TRBD2	.	TRBV27	CASSYLAGVWSYNEQFF	TGTGCCAGCAGTTACCTAGCGGGGGTGTGGTCCTACAATGAGCAGTTCTTC
TRBJ2-4	.	.	TRBV9	CASSGPGSVGGIQYF	TGTGCCAGCAGCGGACCGGGTAGCGTCGGGGGCATTCAGTACTTC
TRBJ2-3	.	.	TRBV7-9	CASSPHQGMDTQYF	TGTGCCAGCAGCCCTCACCAGGGGATGGATACGCAGTATTTT
TRBJ1-6	.	once	TRBV6-5	CASRTTGTHNSPLHF	TGTGCCAGCAGAACCACCGGGACACACAATTCACCCCTCCACTTT
TRBJ1-2	TRBD1	once	TRBV3-1/TRBV3-2	CASSQSDRDWGYTF	TGTGCCAGCAGCCAATCGGACAGGGACTGGGGCTACACCTTC
TRBJ2-3	TRBD2	.	TRBV6-2/TRBV6-3	CASSITSGGPDTQYF	TGTGCCAGCAGCATCACTAGCGGGGGACCAGATACGCAGTATTTT
TRBJ2-1	TRBD1	.	TRBV9	CASSVGVEGAGEQFF	TGTGCCAGCAGCGTAGGCGTCGAGGGGGCAGGGGAGCAGTTCTTC
TRBJ2-3	.	.	TRBV19	CASSNWRGHITDTQYF	TGTGCCAGTAGTAATTGGCGAGGACACATCACAGATACGCAGTATTTT
TRBJ2-3	TRBD2	.	TRBV11-3	CASSLGLAVSTDTQYF	TGTGCCAGCAGCTTAGGACTAGCCGTTAGCACAGATACGCAGTATTTT
TRBJ1-6	TRBD1	.	TRBV27	CASSLVGGFNSPLHF	TGTGCCAGCAGTTTAGTAGGGGGCTTCAATTCACCCCTCCACTTT
TRBJ1-2	.	.	TRBV2	CAGSRPSYGYTF	TGTGCCGGGAGTCGGCCGTCCTATGGCTACACCTTC
TRBJ2-1	TRBD2	.	TRBV11-2	CASSLGTSGTLSSYNEQFF	TGTGCCAGCAGCTTAGGGACTAGCGGGACCTTGAGCTCCTACAATGAGCAGTTCTTC
TRBJ1-2	.	.	TRBV7-3	CASSPQQGYGYTF	TGTGCCAGCAGCCCCCAACAGGGATATGGCTACACCTTC
TRBJ2-1	TRBD2	.	TRBV19	CASSIGLAGGKTLYNEQFF	TGTGCCAGTAGCATCGGACTAGCGGGAGGCAAAACCCTTTACAATGAGCAGTTCTTC
TRBJ2-1	.	.	TRBV9	CASSVAGGIVDEQFF	TGTGCCAGCAGCGTTGCAGGGGGGATTGTCGATGAGCAGTTCTTC
TRBJ1-5	.	.	TRBV27	CASRGRAFQPQHF	TGTGCCAGCAGAGGGAGGGCCTTTCAGCCCCAGCATTTT
TRBJ1-1	.	.	TRBV11-2	CASSLSTEAFF	TGTGCCAGCAGCTTGAGCACTGAAGCTTTCTTT
TRBJ1-3	.	.	TRBV5-1	CASSSAPGSGNTIYF	TGCGCCAGCAGCTCAGCACCAGGTTCCGGAAACACCATATATTTT
TRBJ2-1	TRBD1	.	TRBV3-1/TRBV3-2	CASSRSHDRVLDNEQFF	TGTGCCAGCAGCCGCAGCCACGACAGGGTATTAGACAATGAGCAGTTCTTC
TRBJ2-2	.	.	TRBV28	CASIGANTGELFF	TGTGCCAGCATCGGGGCGAACACCGGGGAGCTGTTTTTT
TRBJ2-1	.	few	TRBV11-3	CASSSRLGLYNEQFF	TGTGCCAGCAGCTCAAGACTGGGACTCTACAATGAGCAGTTCTTC